This T cell receptor beta chain was recorded in a study of technical replicates of blood from several donors (dated by TCRdb to about 2017). The CDR3, from cysteine to phenylalanine, totals 13 residues. The CDR3 DNA has 39 bases and is translated from base 1. V is reduced by 4 bases and J by 2 bases, leaving a spacing of 6 bases between them. Reading the germline V gene gives CDR1 SNHLY and CDR2 FYNNEI. Libraries were prepared through the immunoSEQ multiplex PCR assay. This immuneACCESS table, as held by TCRdb, lists in-frame sequences with V and J called but not all clones. Of the missing ones, under half trace to an unresolved V gene in checked studies; the others have no known cause. This sample comprises more than 55,000 clones, approximately 89% of them detected only once. Of the sample, 4.7% is held by the ten largest clones. Concerning this clone: What this receptor recognizes is not known. No base quality values were provided; no much bigger clone lies one nucleotide off.

The receptor's source is a human donor in good health. Some clones in this sample may be carry-over from other donors' samples. The sample taken for sequencing was PBMCs. The rearranged chain carries TRBV2 and TRBJ1-3, with the D gene not confidently named. The DNA sequence is TGTGCCAGCAGTGCCTCTACTGGAAACACCATATATTTT. Translated, this gives CASSASTGNTIYF.